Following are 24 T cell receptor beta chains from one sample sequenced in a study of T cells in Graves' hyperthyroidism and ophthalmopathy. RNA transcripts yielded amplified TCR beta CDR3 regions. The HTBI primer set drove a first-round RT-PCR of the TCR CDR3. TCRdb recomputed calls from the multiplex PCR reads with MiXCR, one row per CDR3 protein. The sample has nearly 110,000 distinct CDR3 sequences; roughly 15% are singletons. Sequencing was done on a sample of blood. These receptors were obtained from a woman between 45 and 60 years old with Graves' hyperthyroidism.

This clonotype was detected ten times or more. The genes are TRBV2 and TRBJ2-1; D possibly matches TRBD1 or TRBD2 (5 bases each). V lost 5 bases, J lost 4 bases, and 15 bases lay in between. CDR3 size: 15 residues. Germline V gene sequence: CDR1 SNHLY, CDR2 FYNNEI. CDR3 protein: CASSYSGTAYNEQFF. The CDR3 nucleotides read TGTGCCAGCAGTTACTCCGGGACGGCGTACAATGAGCAGTTCTTC.

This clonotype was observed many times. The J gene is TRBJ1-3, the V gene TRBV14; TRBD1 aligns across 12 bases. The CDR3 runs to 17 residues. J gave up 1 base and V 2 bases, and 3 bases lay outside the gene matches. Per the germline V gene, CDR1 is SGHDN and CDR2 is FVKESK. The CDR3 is CASSQWGQGASGNTIYF. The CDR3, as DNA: TGTGCCAGCAGCCAATGGGGACAGGGGGCATCTGGAAACACCATATATTTT.

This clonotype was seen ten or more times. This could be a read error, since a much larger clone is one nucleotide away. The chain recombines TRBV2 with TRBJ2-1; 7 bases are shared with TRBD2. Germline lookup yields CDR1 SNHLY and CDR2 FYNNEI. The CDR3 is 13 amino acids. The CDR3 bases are TGTGCCGGCAGAGGCGGGAGCTACAATGAGCAGTTCTTC. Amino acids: CAGRGGSYNEQFF.

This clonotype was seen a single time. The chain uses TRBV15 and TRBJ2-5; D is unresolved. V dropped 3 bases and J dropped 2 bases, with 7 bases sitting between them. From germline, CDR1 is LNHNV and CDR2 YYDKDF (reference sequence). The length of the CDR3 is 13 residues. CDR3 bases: TGTGCCACCAGCAGGGACCGACAAGAGACCCAGTACTTC. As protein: CATSRDRQETQYF.

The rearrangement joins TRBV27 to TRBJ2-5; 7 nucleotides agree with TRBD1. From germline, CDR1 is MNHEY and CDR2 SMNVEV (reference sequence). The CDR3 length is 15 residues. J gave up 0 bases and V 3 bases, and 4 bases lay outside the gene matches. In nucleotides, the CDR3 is TGTGCCAGCAGTTTCCGGGGACAGAACCAAGAGACCCAGTACTTC. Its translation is CASSFRGQNQETQYF.

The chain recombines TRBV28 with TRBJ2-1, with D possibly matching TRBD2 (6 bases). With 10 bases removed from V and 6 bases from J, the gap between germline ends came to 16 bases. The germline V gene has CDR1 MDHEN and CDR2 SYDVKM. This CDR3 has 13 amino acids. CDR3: CAIKRRAGNEQFF. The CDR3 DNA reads TGTGCCATCAAGCGGAGGGCCGGCAATGAGCAGTTCTTC.

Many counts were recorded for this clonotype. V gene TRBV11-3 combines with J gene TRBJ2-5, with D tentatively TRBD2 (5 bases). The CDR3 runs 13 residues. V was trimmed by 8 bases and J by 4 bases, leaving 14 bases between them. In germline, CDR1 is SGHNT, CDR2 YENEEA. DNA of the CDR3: TGTGCCAGCCGACGGGCGGGTTCAGAGACCCAGTACTTC. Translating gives CASRRAGSETQYF.

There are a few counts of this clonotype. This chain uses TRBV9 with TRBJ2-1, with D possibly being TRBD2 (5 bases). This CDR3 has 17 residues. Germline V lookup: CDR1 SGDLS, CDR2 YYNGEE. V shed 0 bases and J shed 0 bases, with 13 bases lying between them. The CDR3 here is CASSVVGSASSYNEQFF. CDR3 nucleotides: TGTGCCAGCAGCGTAGTCGGTAGCGCGAGCTCCTACAATGAGCAGTTCTTC. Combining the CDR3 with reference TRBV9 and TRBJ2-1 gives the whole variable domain DSGVTQTPKHLITATGQRVTLRCSPRSGDLSVYWYQQSLDQGLQFLIQYYNGEERAKGNILERFSAQQFPDLHSELNLSSLELGDSALYFCASSVVGSASSYNEQFFGPGTRLTVL.

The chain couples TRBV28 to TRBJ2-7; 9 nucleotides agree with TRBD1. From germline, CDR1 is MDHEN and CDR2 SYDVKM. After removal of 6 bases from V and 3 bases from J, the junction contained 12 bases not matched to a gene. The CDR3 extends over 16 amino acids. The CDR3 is CASSQAGTGLYYEQYF. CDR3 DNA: TGTGCCAGCAGCCAGGCCGGGACAGGGCTGTACTACGAGCAGTACTTC.

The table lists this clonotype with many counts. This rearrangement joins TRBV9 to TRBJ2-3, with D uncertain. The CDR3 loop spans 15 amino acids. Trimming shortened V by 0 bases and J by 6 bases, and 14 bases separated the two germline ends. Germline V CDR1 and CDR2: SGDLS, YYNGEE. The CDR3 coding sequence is TGTGCCAGCAGCGTAGCGGTTGGCCTCGGGGATACGCAGTATTTT. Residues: CASSVAVGLGDTQYF.

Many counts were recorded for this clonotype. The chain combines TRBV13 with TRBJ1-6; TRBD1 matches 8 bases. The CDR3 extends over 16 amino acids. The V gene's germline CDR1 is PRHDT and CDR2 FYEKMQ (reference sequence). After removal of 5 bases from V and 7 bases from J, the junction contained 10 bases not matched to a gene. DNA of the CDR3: TGTGCCAGCAGCCCTTCTAGGACAGGGAGGAATTCACCCCTCCACTTT. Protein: CASSPSRTGRNSPLHF.

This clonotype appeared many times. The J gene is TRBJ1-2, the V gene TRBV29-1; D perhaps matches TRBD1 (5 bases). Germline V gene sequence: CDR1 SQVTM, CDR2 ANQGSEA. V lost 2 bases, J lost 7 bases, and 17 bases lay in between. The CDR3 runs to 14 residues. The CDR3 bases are TGCAGCGTTGAACGTGGGGGACGGTCCGGTGGCTACACCTTC. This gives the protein CSVERGGRSGGYTF.

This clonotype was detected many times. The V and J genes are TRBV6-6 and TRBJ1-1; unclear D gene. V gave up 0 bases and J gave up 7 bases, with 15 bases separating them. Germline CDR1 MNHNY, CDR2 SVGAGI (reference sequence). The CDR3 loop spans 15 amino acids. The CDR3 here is CASSYSSPVTLEAFF. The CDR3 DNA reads TGTGCCAGCAGTTACTCGAGCCCGGTAACCCTTGAAGCTTTCTTT.

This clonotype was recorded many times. The CDR3 DNA follows: TGTGCCAGCAGACAGATGCTCGGGACAGGGGGCTACGAGCAGTACTTC. This gives the protein CASRQMLGTGGYEQYF. The chain employs TRBV6-1 and TRBJ2-7, with 11 bases aligning to TRBD1. CDR1 is MNHNS, CDR2 SASEGT, per germline. This CDR3 is built from 16 residues. With 6 bases clipped from V and 3 bases from J, the junction kept 10 bases outside the gene matches.

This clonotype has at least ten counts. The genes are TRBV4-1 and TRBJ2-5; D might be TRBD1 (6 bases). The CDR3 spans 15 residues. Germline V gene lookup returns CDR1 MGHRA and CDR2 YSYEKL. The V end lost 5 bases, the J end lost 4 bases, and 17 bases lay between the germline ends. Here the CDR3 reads CASSERAQGAETQYF. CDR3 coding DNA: TGCGCCAGCAGCGAAAGGGCACAGGGAGCAGAGACCCAGTACTTC.

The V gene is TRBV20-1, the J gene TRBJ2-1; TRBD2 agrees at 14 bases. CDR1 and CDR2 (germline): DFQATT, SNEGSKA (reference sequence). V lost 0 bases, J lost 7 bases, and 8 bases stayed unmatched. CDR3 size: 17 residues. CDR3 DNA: TGCAGTGCTAGAGATCGGAAGGGGACTAGCGGGGGAAATGAGCAGTTCTTC. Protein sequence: CSARDRKGTSGGNEQFF.

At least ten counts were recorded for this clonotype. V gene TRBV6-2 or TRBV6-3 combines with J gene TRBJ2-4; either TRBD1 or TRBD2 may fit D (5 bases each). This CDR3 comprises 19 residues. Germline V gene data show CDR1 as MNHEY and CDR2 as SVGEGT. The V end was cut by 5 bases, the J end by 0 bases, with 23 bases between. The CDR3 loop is CASSLLTGWDGLAKNIQYF. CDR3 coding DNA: TGTGCCAGCAGTCTCCTGACTGGATGGGACGGTCTAGCCAAAAACATTCAGTACTTC.

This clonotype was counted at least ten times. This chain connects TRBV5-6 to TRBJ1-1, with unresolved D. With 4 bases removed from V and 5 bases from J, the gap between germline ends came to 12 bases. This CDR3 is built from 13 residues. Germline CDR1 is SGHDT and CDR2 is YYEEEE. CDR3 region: CASSPNLGTEAFF. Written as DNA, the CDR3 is TGTGCCAGCAGCCCAAACTTGGGGACTGAAGCTTTCTTT.

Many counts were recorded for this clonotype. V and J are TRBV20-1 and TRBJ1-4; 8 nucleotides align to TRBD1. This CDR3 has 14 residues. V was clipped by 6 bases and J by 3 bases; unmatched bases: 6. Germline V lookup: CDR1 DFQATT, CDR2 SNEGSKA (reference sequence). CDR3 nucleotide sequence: TGCAGTGCCATACAGGGGGGGTCTAATGAAAAACTGTTTTTT. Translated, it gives CSAIQGGSNEKLFF.

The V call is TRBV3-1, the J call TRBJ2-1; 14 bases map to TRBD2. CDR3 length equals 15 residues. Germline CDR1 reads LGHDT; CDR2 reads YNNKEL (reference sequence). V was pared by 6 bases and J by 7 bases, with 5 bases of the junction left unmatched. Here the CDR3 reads CASRPGTSGGNEQFF. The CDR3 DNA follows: TGTGCCAGCAGACCCGGGACTAGCGGGGGAAATGAGCAGTTCTTC.

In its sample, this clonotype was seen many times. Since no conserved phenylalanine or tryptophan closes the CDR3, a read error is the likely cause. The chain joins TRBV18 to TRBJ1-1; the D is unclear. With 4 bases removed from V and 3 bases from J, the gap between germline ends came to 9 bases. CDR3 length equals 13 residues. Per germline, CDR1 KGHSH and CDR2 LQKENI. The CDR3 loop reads CASSLHRDTEAFL. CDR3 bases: TGTGCCAGCTCACTACACAGAGACACTGAAGCTTTCCTT.

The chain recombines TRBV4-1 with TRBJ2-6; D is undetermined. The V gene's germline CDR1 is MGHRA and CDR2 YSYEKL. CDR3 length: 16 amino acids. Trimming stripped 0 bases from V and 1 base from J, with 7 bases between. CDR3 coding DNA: TGCGCCAGCAGCCAAGAACCTGGGTCTGGGGCCAACGTCCTGACTTTC. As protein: CASSQEPGSGANVLTF.

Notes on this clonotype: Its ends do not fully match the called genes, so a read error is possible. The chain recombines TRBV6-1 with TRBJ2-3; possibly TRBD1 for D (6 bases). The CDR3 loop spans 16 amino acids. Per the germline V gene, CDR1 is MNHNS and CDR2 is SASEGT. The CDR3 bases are TGTGCCAGCAGGGAAGACAGGCGTCTAAGCACAGATACGCAGTATTTT. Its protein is CASREDRRLSTDTQYF.

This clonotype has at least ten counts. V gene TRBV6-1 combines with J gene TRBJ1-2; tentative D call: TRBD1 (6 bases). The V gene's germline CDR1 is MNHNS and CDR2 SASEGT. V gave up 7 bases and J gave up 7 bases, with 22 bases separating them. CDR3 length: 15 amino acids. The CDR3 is CASTLLGGQLLGYTF. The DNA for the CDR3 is TGTGCCAGCACCCTGCTCGGGGGACAACTTCTTGGCTACACCTTC.